The rows below give T cell receptor beta chains drawn from one sample of a study of blood T cell repertoires in COVID-19. TCRdb's table, derived via immunoSEQ multiplex PCR, lists solely in-frame clones and lacks some. The table shows about 200,000 clones, with about 87% occurring only once. Sequencing was done on a sample of peripheral blood. Receptors were obtained from a man in his sixties with acute or convalescent COVID-19. The conserved cysteine and the conserved F or W are not part of the CDR3 here.

TRBV5-8	TRBJ2-1	ASSTDYNEQF
TRBV11-2	TRBJ1-6	ASSSPGQLNSPLH
TRBV9	TRBJ2-1	ASSPRGGVSYNEQF
TRBV10-3	TRBJ2-5	AISDSRTWGEETQY
TRBV5-5	TRBJ2-7	ASSLVAGGYYEQY
TRBV7-2	TRBJ2-5	ASSLVGGQETQY
TRBV27	TRBJ2-1	ASTTTTGAYNEQF
TRBV5-5	TRBJ2-1	ASSKGLAGNNEQF
TRBV9	TRBJ2-3	ASSAPGGTDTQY
TRBV5-1	TRBJ2-7	ASRRSTGTGRVNEQY
TRBV15	TRBJ1-1	ATSKDRWNTEAF
TRBV24-1	TRBJ2-7	ATSESGQGKPRYEQY
TRBV4-1	TRBJ2-1	ASSQGEGGSYNEQF
TRBV9	TRBJ1-2	ASSVLPGTGSGRYT
TRBV7-9	TRBJ1-5	ASSTGGQGGYQPQH
TRBV5-1	TRBJ2-7	ASSLGRGPYEQY
TRBV10-3	TRBJ2-7	AISPRGALSYEQY
TRBV11-2	TRBJ1-1	ASSPRFNTEAF
TRBV18	TRBJ1-5	ASSPGRDSLSNQPQH
TRBV9	TRBJ2-2	ASSVARQGTGELF
TRBV5-4	TRBJ1-6	ASSGGQENYNSPLH
TRBV2	TRBJ1-3	ASRETFSGNTIY
TRBV3-1/TRBV3-2	TRBJ1-2	ASSQGREGRNYGYT